The 31 T cell receptor beta chains listed next were all sequenced from one sample in a study of immune evolution from preneoplasia to lung adenocarcinoma (dated by TCRdb to the early 2020s). Library method: the immunoSEQ multiplex PCR assay. TCRdb retrieved this table from immuneACCESS and kept in-frame rearrangements only. Not all clones are present; in checked studies, unresolved V genes account for under half, and no reason is known for the remainder. The sample records some 7,500 clones, around 82% of which are singletons. The ten largest make up about 2.5% of the sample. Sequencing input: FFPE minimally invasive lung adenocarcinoma tissue. What this sample's cell subset or site label stands for: micro-invasive lung adenocarcinoma (MIA). The receptors come from an older person with lung adenocarcinoma.

The sample holds a few counts of this clone. V is TRBV2 and J is TRBJ1-5; TRBD1 agrees at 10 bases. The CDR3 loop spans 18 amino acids. Per germline, CDR1 SNHLY and CDR2 FYNNEI. V was clipped by 6 bases and J by 0 bases; unmatched bases: 11. The CDR3 is CASRDRDRGGFSNQPQHF. CDR3 nucleotide sequence: TGTGCCAGCAGAGACCGGGACAGGGGTGGTTTTAGCAATCAGCCCCAGCATTTT.

The gene calls are TRBV19 and TRBJ1-2; D gene unclear. This CDR3 contains 15 residues. Between the trimmed V and J ends, which lost 5 bases and 4 bases, there was a span of 17 bases. The germline gives CDR1 LNHDA, CDR2 SQIVND (reference sequence). CDR3 loop: CASSAGAFIPYGYTF. The DNA of the CDR3 is TGTGCCAGTAGTGCAGGAGCCTTTATTCCCTATGGCTACACCTTC.

The chain has TRBV28 and TRBJ2-2, with D tentatively TRBD2 (6 bases). With 3 bases removed from V and 1 base from J, the gap between germline ends came to 12 bases. CDR3 length: 16 amino acids. Germline-derived CDR1 and CDR2 are MDHEN and SYDVKM. DNA for the CDR3: TGTGCCAGCAGTTTTAGCGGTAGAGGGAACACCGGGGAGCTGTTTTTT. It is translated as CASSFSGRGNTGELFF.

The DNA for the CDR3 is TGTGCTAGTGGTTTGGGTCACAGGGTTGGCGGTTCGAACACCGGGGAGCTGTTTTTT. This codes for CASGLGHRVGGSNTGELFF. The J gene is TRBJ2-2, the V gene TRBV12-5; D is perhaps TRBD1 (6 bases). CDR1 LGHNT and CDR2 FRNRAP come from the germline V gene. The CDR3 covers 19 residues. Trimming stripped 1 base from V and 0 bases from J, with 18 bases between.

V is TRBV7-8 and J is TRBJ2-1, with a weak D call TRBD2 (7 bases). The CDR3 is made up of 15 amino acids. Germline values: CDR1 SGHVS, CDR2 FQNEAQ. Trimming pared 5 bases from V and 4 bases from J, leaving 15 bases between. Written as DNA, the CDR3 is TGTGCCAGCAGCCTTCCGGGGGGCCATTACAATGAGCAGTTCTTC. It specifies CASSLPGGHYNEQFF.

This clone occurred a few times. DNA for the CDR3: TGTGCCAGCAGCCCCGACAGGGCCCCCGAGCAGTACTTC. Its protein is CASSPDRAPEQYF. V is TRBV7-8 and J is TRBJ2-7, with 7 bases matching TRBD1. V lost 5 bases to trimming and J lost 6 bases; unmatched junction nucleotides: 7. CDR1 is SGHVS and CDR2 is FQNEAQ in the germline V gene. The CDR3 runs 13 residues.

Worth noting for this clone: At one end, the junction sequence differs from germline, possibly due to a read error. This chain uses TRBV11-2 with TRBJ2-1, with D unresolved. The CDR3 sequence is 14 residues long. CDR1 and CDR2 (germline): SGHAT, FQNNGV. CDR3 DNA: TGTGCCAGTAGCTTAGATACAGCTTACAATGAGCAGTTCTTC. Amino acid sequence: CASSLDTAYNEQFF. The full variable domain, rest sourced from reference TRBV11-2 and TRBJ2-1, is EAGVAQSPRYKIIEKRQSVAFWCNPISGHATLYWYQQILGQGPKLLIQFQNNGVVDDSQLPKDRFSAERLKGVDSTLKIQPAKLEDSAVYLCASSLDTAYNEQFFGPGTRLTVL.

V usage is TRBV7-9 and J usage is TRBJ1-3; D might be TRBD1 (5 bases). With 4 bases removed from V and 1 base from J, the gap between germline ends came to 14 bases. CDR1 and CDR2 from the germline V gene are SEHNR and FQNEAQ (reference sequence). There are 16 residues in the CDR3. Written as DNA, the CDR3 is TGTGCCAGCAGCTCTAGTGGGGGAGCATCTGGAAACACCATATATTTT. It specifies CASSSSGGASGNTIYF.

The chain has TRBV15 and TRBJ2-5; 11 nucleotides match TRBD2. The CDR3 is 15 residues long. In germline, CDR1 is LNHNV, CDR2 YYDKDF (reference sequence). With 4 bases clipped from V and 2 bases from J, the junction kept 3 bases outside the gene matches. The CDR3 loop reads CATSTRLAGQETQYF. The CDR3 DNA is TGTGCCACCAGCACCCGACTAGCGGGGCAAGAGACCCAGTACTTC. The complete variable domain, with remaining parts taken from reference TRBV15 and TRBJ2-5, reads DAMVIQNPRYQVTQFGKPVTLSCSQTLNHNVMYWYQQKSSQAPKLLFHYYDKDFNNEADTPDNFQSRRPNTSFCFLDIRSPGLGDTAMYLCATSTRLAGQETQYFGPGTRLLVL.

This sequence joins TRBV7-8 and TRBJ1-4; perhaps TRBD1 as D (6 bases). Deletions cut 7 bases from V and 8 bases from J, with 14 bases between. Germline loops: CDR1 SGHVS, CDR2 FQNEAQ. This CDR3 is 13 amino acids long. The CDR3 DNA is TGTGCCAGCAACAGGGCCCGGGGCGAAAAACTGTTTTTT. Amino acids: CASNRARGEKLFF.

The V gene is TRBV19, the J gene TRBJ2-7, with a possible D match to TRBD1 (5 bases). Trimming cost V 0 bases and J 7 bases, with 19 bases left between them. Germline V gene data show CDR1 as LNHDA and CDR2 as SQIVND (reference sequence). The CDR3 runs 16 residues. The CDR3 sequence: CASSIDARAFLGEQYF. Here the CDR3 DNA reads TGTGCCAGTAGTATAGATGCCAGGGCCTTCCTGGGGGAGCAGTACTTC. The whole variable domain, remainder taken from reference TRBV19 and TRBJ2-7, is DGGITQSPKYLFRKEGQNVTLSCEQNLNHDAMYWYRQDPGQGLRLIYYSQIVNDFQKGDIAEGYSVSREKKESFPLTVTSAQKNPTAFYLCASSIDARAFLGEQYFGPGTRLTVT.

The chain joins TRBV19 to TRBJ1-5, with 11 positions matching TRBD1. Losses at the gene ends were 5 bases for V and 7 bases for J; bases not matched to a gene: 7. The CDR3 is 15 residues long. Germline V gives CDR1 LNHDA, CDR2 SQIVND (reference sequence). Written as DNA, the CDR3 is TGTGCCAGTAGTGCCCGGGACAGGGGGTACCAGCCCCAGCATTTT. This codes for CASSARDRGYQPQHF.

This rearrangement joins TRBV11-3 to TRBJ1-5; no reliable D call. Per germline, CDR1 SGHNT and CDR2 YENEEA. With 1 base removed from V and 9 bases from J, the gap between germline ends came to 4 bases. CDR3 length equals 11 residues. CDR3 DNA: TGTGCCAGCAGCTTAGGTGGGCCCCAGCATTTT. Its translation is CASSLGGPQHF.

This clone has more than one count but fewer than ten. The chain links TRBV28 to TRBJ1-6; no clear D gene. The germline V and J ends were trimmed by 5 bases and 6 bases, with 14 bases remaining between them. CDR1 is MDHEN, CDR2 SYDVKM, per germline. The CDR3 consists of 15 residues. The CDR3 region is CASSSPTEPNSPLHF. The CDR3 DNA reads as TGTGCCAGCAGTAGCCCGACGGAACCTAATTCACCCCTCCACTTT.

This chain connects TRBV20-1 to TRBJ1-1, with TRBD1 matching 10 bases. Germline CDR1 DFQATT, CDR2 SNEGSKA (reference sequence). J was trimmed by 6 bases and V by 6 bases; bases with no gene match: 1. This CDR3 region has 11 residues. Written as DNA, the CDR3 is TGCAGTGCCGGGACAGGGGCTGAAGCTTTCTTT. This encodes CSAGTGAEAFF.

This chain joins TRBV28 and TRBJ1-3; 9 bases match TRBD1. Germline V gene data show CDR1 as MDHEN and CDR2 as SYDVKM. The CDR3 has 15 amino acids. V gave up 6 bases and J gave up 4 bases; unmatched junction bases: 7. CDR3: CASRQTGGKGNTIYF. The CDR3 nucleotides are TGTGCCAGCAGACAGACAGGGGGGAAAGGAAACACCATATATTTT.

The V call is TRBV6-5, the J call TRBJ2-1, with no clear D. Per the germline V gene, CDR1 is MNHEY and CDR2 is SVGAGI. The ends were cut back, 4 bases at V and 9 bases at J, with 10 bases in the middle. The CDR3 covers 12 residues. The CDR3 coding sequence is TGTGCCAGCAGTTCGTGGAGAGGTGAGCAGTTCTTC. It is translated as CASSSWRGEQFF.

This rearrangement joins TRBV6-6 to TRBJ2-5; 9 positions match TRBD1. V lost 11 bases, J lost 5 bases, and 9 bases stayed unmatched. The CDR3 length is 13 residues. The V gene's germline CDR1 is MNHNY and CDR2 SVGAGI (reference sequence). CDR3: CAVRTGARETQYF. CDR3 nucleotide sequence: TGTGCCGTCCGGACAGGGGCGAGGGAGACCCAGTACTTC.

J is TRBJ1-5 and V is TRBV2, with 8 positions matching TRBD1. CDR3 length equals 13 residues. The ends lost 6 bases at V and 4 bases at J; junction bases unmatched: 2. Germline V lookup: CDR1 SNHLY, CDR2 FYNNEI. The CDR3 sequence: CASRGQVNQPQHF. CDR3 sequence (DNA): TGTGCCAGCAGGGGACAGGTTAATCAGCCCCAGCATTTT.

This chain joins TRBV5-1 and TRBJ2-2; 9 positions agree with TRBD1. Germline CDR1 reads SGHRS; CDR2 reads YFSETQ. This CDR3 has 16 amino acids. The junction had 8 bases not matched to a gene; V was cut back by 4 bases and J by 4 bases. This CDR3 reads CASSQQGAGVTGELFF. Here the CDR3 DNA reads TGCGCCAGCAGCCAACAGGGGGCAGGGGTCACCGGGGAGCTGTTTTTT.

This rearrangement joins TRBV4-3 to TRBJ2-1; 11 nucleotides line up with TRBD2. CDR3 length equals 16 residues. The V gene's germline CDR1 is LGHNA and CDR2 YSLEER. J was trimmed by 7 bases and V by 5 bases; bases with no gene match: 10. The CDR3 here is CASSVRLAGSPNEQFF. For the CDR3, the DNA is TGCGCCAGCAGCGTCCGACTAGCGGGATCGCCTAATGAGCAGTTCTTC.

The rearrangement links TRBV19 to TRBJ2-5; D remains ambiguous. V gave up 2 bases and J gave up 5 bases, with 9 bases separating them. Per germline, CDR1 LNHDA and CDR2 SQIVND (reference sequence). There are 13 residues in the CDR3. CDR3: CASSIKVGETQYF. CDR3 DNA sequence: TGTGCCAGTAGTATAAAAGTTGGGGAGACCCAGTACTTC.

This clone has more than one count but fewer than ten. V is TRBV5-6 and J is TRBJ1-1, with unresolved D. The length of the CDR3 is 18 residues. The germline V gene has CDR1 SGHDT and CDR2 YYEEEE. The V gene lost 4 bases and the J gene lost 3 bases, with 25 bases spanning the gap. This CDR3 reads CASSARPEGAVSDTEAFF. The CDR3 nucleotides read TGTGCCAGCAGCGCGAGGCCGGAGGGAGCGGTTTCGGACACTGAAGCTTTCTTT. The complete variable domain, with remaining parts taken from reference TRBV5-6 and TRBJ1-1, reads DAGVTQSPTHLIKTRGQQVTLRCSPKSGHDTVSWYQQALGQGPQFIFQYYEEEERQRGNFPDRFSGHQFPNYSSELNVNALLLGDSALYLCASSARPEGAVSDTEAFFGQGTRLTVV.

CDR3 DNA sequence: TGCGCCAGCAGCCCGGCCCATTCTAGCGGGGGGGACAATGAGCAGTTCTTC. Translated, it gives CASSPAHSSGGDNEQFF. This chain connects TRBV5-1 to TRBJ2-1; 12 bases are shared with TRBD2. The germline CDR1 and CDR2 sequences are SGHRS and YFSETQ. The CDR3 totals 17 residues. V lost 4 bases, J lost 5 bases, and 10 bases stayed unmatched.

This clone has a single count. This chain joins TRBV11-3 and TRBJ2-5; TRBD2 matches at 10 bases. After removal of 3 bases from V and 2 bases from J, the junction contained 9 bases not matched to a gene. Germline CDR1 reads SGHNT; CDR2 reads YENEEA. There are 17 residues in the CDR3. CDR3 sequence: CASSFPPGTSAQETQYF. The CDR3, as DNA: TGTGCCAGCAGCTTCCCCCCCGGGACTAGCGCACAAGAGACCCAGTACTTC.

The chain uses TRBV6-1 and TRBJ1-5; D gene ambiguous. This CDR3 spans 13 amino acids. Germline CDR1 and CDR2: MNHNS and SASEGT. Trimming removed 6 bases at V and 4 bases at J, with 10 bases between. CDR3 nucleotide sequence: TGTGCCAGCAGCCACGCTGTAAATCAGCCCCAGCATTTT. Translation gives CASSHAVNQPQHF.

The genes are TRBV9 and TRBJ1-1; TRBD1 agrees at 8 bases. Germline V lookup: CDR1 SGDLS, CDR2 YYNGEE. This CDR3 is 15 amino acids long. V was pared by 4 bases and J by 3 bases, with 8 bases of the junction left unmatched. CDR3 residues: CASSPRTGSYTEAFF. The DNA of the CDR3 is TGTGCCAGCAGCCCCCGGACAGGGTCCTACACTGAAGCTTTCTTT. The full variable domain, in which reference TRBV9 and TRBJ1-1 provide the parts outside the CDR3, is DSGVTQTPKHLITATGQRVTLRCSPRSGDLSVYWYQQSLDQGLQFLIQYYNGEERAKGNILERFSAQQFPDLHSELNLSSLELGDSALYFCASSPRTGSYTEAFFGQGTRLTVV.

The CDR3 sequence is CASSPGVLPGGEGYTF. CDR3 sequence (DNA): TGTGCCAGCAGCCCAGGGGTCCTTCCAGGGGGAGAGGGCTACACCTTC. The rearrangement links TRBV9 to TRBJ1-2; 7 nucleotides line up with TRBD1. V shed 4 bases and J 8 bases; nucleotides not matched to a gene: 17. The CDR3 totals 16 residues. CDR1 is SGDLS, CDR2 YYNGEE, per germline.

The V call is TRBV6-1, the J call TRBJ2-7; 13 nucleotides match TRBD2. This CDR3 has 17 residues. In germline, CDR1 is MNHNS, CDR2 SASEGT. Unmatched junction bases numbered 7, after V lost 2 bases and J lost 3 bases. CDR3 nucleotide sequence: TGTGCCAGCAGTGAAATGGGCCGACTAGCGGGAGGCTACGAGCAGTACTTC. Residues: CASSEMGRLAGGYEQYF.

The rearrangement uses TRBV25-1 and TRBJ2-5; D uncertain. CDR3 length: 13 amino acids. V shed 3 bases and J shed 5 bases, with 10 bases lying between them. Germline assignment: CDR1 MGHDK and CDR2 SYGVNS. The DNA for the CDR3 is TGTGCCAGCAGTGACCCGGACCGGGAGACCCAGTACTTC. This sequence encodes CASSDPDRETQYF. The whole variable domain, remainder taken from reference TRBV25-1 and TRBJ2-5, is EADIYQTPRYLVIGTGKKITLECSQTMGHDKMYWYQQDPGMELHLIHYSYGVNSTEKGDLSSESTVSRIRTEHFPLTLESARPSHTSQYLCASSDPDRETQYFGPGTRLLVL.

This clone appeared once. The J gene is TRBJ2-7, the V gene TRBV7-3; D may be TRBD1 (6 bases). V was pared by 10 bases and J by 2 bases, with 27 bases between. The CDR3 runs 17 residues. CDR1 is SGHTA and CDR2 is FQGTGA in the germline V gene. The DNA of the CDR3 is TGTGCCACCGCTAGACAGGTCTTAGACCACCCTACCTACGAGCAGTACTTC. This sequence encodes CATARQVLDHPTYEQYF.